This TCR beta chain was documented in a study of tumor-infiltrating lymphocytes in localized non-small cell lung cancer. Findings of the study overall: Different pieces of the same tissue went to different assays, confounding technical variation with intratumor heterogeneity.

V was cut by 2 bases and J by 2 bases, with 13 bases left in between. Germline V CDR1 and CDR2: KGHSH, LQKENI. The CDR3 length is 15 residues. The method was immunoSEQ multiplex PCR; TCRdb's version includes in-frame clones alone and lacks a portion of them. The repertoire holds about 18,000 clones, with 70% to 75% as singletons. With respect to this clone: No antigen is known for it.

The sequencing sample was made of lung tumor tissue. The sequence was collected from a human donor with non-small cell lung cancer. J is TRBJ2-7 and V is TRBV18, with D uncertain. The CDR3 nucleotides read TGTGCCAGCTCACCATCGGTGACGTTTCCCTACGAGCAGTACTTC. Amino acid sequence: CASSPSVTFPYEQYF.